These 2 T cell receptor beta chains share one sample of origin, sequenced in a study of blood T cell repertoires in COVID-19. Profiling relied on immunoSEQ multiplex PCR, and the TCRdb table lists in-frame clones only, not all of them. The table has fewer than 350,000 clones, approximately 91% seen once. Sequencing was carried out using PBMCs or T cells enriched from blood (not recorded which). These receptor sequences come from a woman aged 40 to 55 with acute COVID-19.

The CDR3 sequence is CASSWGGASSGDEQFF. CDR3 coding DNA: TGCGCCAGCAGCTGGGGGGGGGCCTCCTCAGGCGATGAGCAGTTCTTC. V usage is TRBV5-1 and J usage is TRBJ2-1, with D perhaps matching TRBD2 (7 bases). Germline assignment: CDR1 SGHRS and CDR2 YFSETQ. V lost 3 bases, J lost 8 bases, and 21 bases lay in between. This CDR3 is built from 16 residues.

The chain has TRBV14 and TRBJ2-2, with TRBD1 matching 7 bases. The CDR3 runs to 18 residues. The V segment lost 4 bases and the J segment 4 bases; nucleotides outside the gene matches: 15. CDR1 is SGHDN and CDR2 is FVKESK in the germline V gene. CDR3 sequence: CASSRWRTGAVGTGELFF. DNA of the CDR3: TGTGCCAGCAGCCGATGGAGAACAGGGGCGGTGGGCACCGGGGAGCTGTTTTTT.